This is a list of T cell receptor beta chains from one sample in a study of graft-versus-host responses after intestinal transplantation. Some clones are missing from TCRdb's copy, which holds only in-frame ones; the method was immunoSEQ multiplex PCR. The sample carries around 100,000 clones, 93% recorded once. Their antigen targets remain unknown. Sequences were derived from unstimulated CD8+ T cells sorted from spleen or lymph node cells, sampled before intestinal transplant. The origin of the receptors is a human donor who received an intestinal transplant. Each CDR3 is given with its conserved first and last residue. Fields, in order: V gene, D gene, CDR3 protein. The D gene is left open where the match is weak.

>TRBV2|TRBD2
CASSRLAGGPDTQYF
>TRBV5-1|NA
CASSPEAGNTEAFF
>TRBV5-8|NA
CASSLKVYTEAFF
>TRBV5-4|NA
CASSGASSDTQYF
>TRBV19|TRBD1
CASSLGQGGRTDTQYF
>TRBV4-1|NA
CASSPGNTIYF
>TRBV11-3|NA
CASSLVGGFHEQYF
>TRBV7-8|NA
CASSSAQGPSYEQYF
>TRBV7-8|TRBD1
CASSLSTGGEAFF
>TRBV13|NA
CASSSRNQPQHF
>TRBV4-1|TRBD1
CASSQRQGAINEQYF
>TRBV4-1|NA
CASSQWRSNTGELFF
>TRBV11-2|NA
CASSLFLGRGLIDGYTF
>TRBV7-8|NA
CASSNLGVETQYF
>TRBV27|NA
CASSEGTVPYNEQFF
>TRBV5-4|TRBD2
CASSYTGLAQETQYF
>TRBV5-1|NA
CASSLAGGRNQPQHF
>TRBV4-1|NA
CASSQDGVEQYF
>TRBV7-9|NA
CASSQRGVLTDTQYF
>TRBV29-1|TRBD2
CSVEGTSMVTDTQYF
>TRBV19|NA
CASSTGVTDGYTF
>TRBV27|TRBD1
CASSFGTGPYEQYF
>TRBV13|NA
CASIETRGSLNTEAFF
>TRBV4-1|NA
CASSQGSGLDEQYF
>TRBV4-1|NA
CASRLEVLATKNIQYF
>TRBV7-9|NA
CALLRENIQYF
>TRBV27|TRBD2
CASSPPSGGSRGTQYF
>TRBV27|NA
CASSPGENQPQHF
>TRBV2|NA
CASSPYRATNEKLFF
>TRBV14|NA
CASSQGGLETFF
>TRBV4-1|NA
CASSLPGENTEAFF
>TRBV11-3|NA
CASSLVGGAPYNEQFF
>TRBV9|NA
CASSDRDSSETQYF
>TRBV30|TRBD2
CAWNPGLAGELFF
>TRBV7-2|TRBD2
CASSLVSSGGVNRETQYF
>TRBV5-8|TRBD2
CASSYILADYTGELFF
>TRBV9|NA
CASSVEDTRTDTQYF
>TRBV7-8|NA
CASSLRTSNQPQHF
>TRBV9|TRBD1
CASSVDRGEQYF
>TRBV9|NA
CASSPDGPGELFF
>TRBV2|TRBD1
CASVLDRGYNEQFF
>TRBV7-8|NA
CASSLPTGPNTEAFF
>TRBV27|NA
CASSFSYSNQPQHF
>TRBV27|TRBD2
CASSSGLNINEQFF
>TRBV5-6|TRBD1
CASSLGTGLSYEQYF
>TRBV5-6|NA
CASSLSRGNTQETQYF
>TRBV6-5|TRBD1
CASSFASGTENEQFF
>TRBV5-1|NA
CASSFAESYEQYF
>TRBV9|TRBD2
CASSVTSSADTQYF
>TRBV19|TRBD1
CASSILTLQGVSGYTF
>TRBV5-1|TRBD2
CASSLPGTSGGYGTDTQYF
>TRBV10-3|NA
CAISETPSGENSPLHF
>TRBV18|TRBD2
CASSRPTSGGSDSTDTQYF
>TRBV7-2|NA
CASRFPDGYTDTQYF
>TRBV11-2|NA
CASSFPGVGYTF